A single sample gave rise to the 17 T cell receptor beta chains below, sequenced in a study of breast tumors, draining lymph nodes, adjacent tissues. TCRdb fed the multiplex PCR reads into MiXCR, producing one record per CDR3 protein. The sample has about 15,000 distinct CDR3 sequences; around 54% are singletons. Material for sequencing was tumor-adjacent breast tissue. The receptors were gathered from a female donor with breast cancer. Some clones in this sample may be carry-over from other donors' samples.

J is TRBJ2-7 and V is TRBV5-1; TRBD1 might be the D (6 bases). Germline CDR1 reads SGHRS; CDR2 reads YFSETQ. V was clipped by 2 bases and J by 2 bases, with 8 bases between them. The CDR3 contains 13 residues. CDR3 coding DNA: TGCGCCAGCAGCTTAGGGGACACCTACGAGCAGTACTTC. It specifies CASSLGDTYEQYF. The complete variable domain, with remaining parts taken from reference TRBV5-1 and TRBJ2-7, reads KAGVTQTPRYLIKTRGQQVTLSCSPISGHRSVSWYQQTPGQGLQFLFEYFSETQRNKGNFPGRFSGRQFSNSRSEMNVSTLELGDSALYLCASSLGDTYEQYFGPGTRLTVT.

At least ten counts were recorded for this clonotype. CDR3 sequence reads: CSAEDPGTALATQYF. The DNA of the CDR3 is TGCAGTGCTGAGGATCCCGGGACAGCCCTGGCGACCCAGTACTTC. The chain has TRBV20-1 and TRBJ2-5, with TRBD1 matching 7 bases. Germline V CDR1 and CDR2: DFQATT, SNEGSKA (reference sequence). The CDR3 totals 15 residues. The junction had 16 bases not matched to a gene; V was cut back by 5 bases and J by 7 bases.

This clonotype was found a few times. The V call is TRBV2, the J call TRBJ2-1; the D gene is possibly TRBD2 (5 bases). CDR3 size: 13 residues. The germline V gene has CDR1 SNHLY and CDR2 FYNNEI. The V end was cut by 6 bases, the J end by 3 bases, with 9 bases between. The CDR3 coding sequence is TGTGCCAGCAGCTCCGGGATCTACAATGAGCAGTTCTTC. It encodes CASSSGIYNEQFF.

This clonotype was counted a single time. The chain is built from TRBV10-3 and TRBJ2-1, with D tentatively TRBD2 (6 bases). Trimming shortened V by 10 bases and J by 7 bases, and 17 bases separated the two germline ends. This CDR3 is built from 13 residues. Germline V gene data show CDR1 as ENHRY and CDR2 as SYGVKD. The CDR3 here is CATRGRRENEQFF. The CDR3 nucleotides are TGTGCCACCCGGGGACGGAGGGAGAATGAGCAGTTCTTC.

The chain is built from TRBV7-2 and TRBJ2-7, with no clear D. CDR3 length: 13 amino acids. V dropped 1 base and J dropped 5 bases, with 9 bases sitting between them. Germline V gives CDR1 SGHTA, CDR2 FQGNSA. The chain's CDR3 is CASSLVPGNEQYF. CDR3 sequence (DNA): TGTGCCAGCAGCTTAGTGCCAGGAAACGAGCAGTACTTC.

The chain recombines TRBV5-5 with TRBJ1-2; D not certain. The CDR3 totals 13 residues. Trimming cost V 0 bases and J 11 bases, with 14 bases left between them. Germline loops: CDR1 SGHKS, CDR2 YYEKEE (reference sequence). Written as DNA, the CDR3 is TGTGCCAGCAGCTTGGGGACTAGTTTAGGGTACACCTTC. Its protein is CASSLGTSLGYTF.

This clonotype has at least ten counts. The V gene is TRBV7-2, the J gene TRBJ2-2; 8 positions agree with TRBD2. Losses at the gene ends were 4 bases for V and 8 bases for J; bases not matched to a gene: 6. Germline values: CDR1 SGHTA, CDR2 FQGNSA. CDR3 length: 14 amino acids. The CDR3 sequence: CASSSAGVLGELFF. The CDR3 bases are TGTGCCAGCAGCTCAGCGGGAGTTCTTGGGGAGCTGTTTTTT.

Here the CDR3 DNA reads TGCGCCAGCTCTCCCCTACCATCGCAGCCCCAGCATTTT. Its translation is CASSPLPSQPQHF. This chain uses TRBV10-2 with TRBJ1-5; D ambiguous. The V end was cut by 8 bases, the J end by 7 bases, with 15 bases between. This CDR3 is 13 amino acids long. Germline values: CDR1 WSHSY, CDR2 SAAADI.

This clonotype is medium-sized by share. This chain uses TRBV6-5 with TRBJ2-7, with D perhaps matching TRBD2 (5 bases). The V gene lost 4 bases and the J gene lost 3 bases, with 7 bases spanning the gap. Germline assignment: CDR1 MNHEY and CDR2 SVGAGI. This CDR3 has 12 amino acids. The CDR3 sequence: CASSSRGYEQYF. The CDR3 bases are TGTGCCAGCAGTTCCCGGGGCTACGAGCAGTACTTC.

This clonotype occurred a few times. This sequence joins TRBV29-1 and TRBJ2-1, with unresolved D. The CDR3 extends over 13 amino acids. The V end lost 4 bases, the J end lost 3 bases, and 10 bases lay between the germline ends. CDR1 is SQVTM, CDR2 ANQGSEA, per germline. This chain's CDR3 is CSVGKGHYNEQFF. The CDR3 DNA sequence: TGCAGCGTTGGGAAGGGCCACTACAATGAGCAGTTCTTC.

As for this clonotype: This clone may be a read error of a much larger clone one base away. The chain employs TRBV20-1 and TRBJ1-1; weak D call: TRBD1 (5 bases). Germline CDR1 is DFQATT and CDR2 is SNEGSKA (reference sequence). V lost 3 bases and J 5 bases, leaving 16 bases between the germline ends. The CDR3 has 14 residues. The CDR3 reads CSARGPGRVTEAFF. The CDR3 nucleotides are TGCAGTGCTAGGGGGCCGGGTAGGGTTACTGAAGCTTTCTTT.

The sample holds a few counts of this clonotype. The chain couples TRBV2 to TRBJ2-2; no clear D gene. CDR3 length equals 14 residues. Germline assignment: CDR1 SNHLY and CDR2 FYNNEI. CDR3 region: CARTPRPNTGELFF. CDR3 in DNA: TGTGCACGCACCCCCAGGCCGAACACCGGGGAGCTGTTTTTT. Using reference TRBV2 and TRBJ2-2 for the parts outside the CDR3, the full variable domain is EPEVTQTPSHQVTQMGQEVILRCVPISNHLYFYWYRQILGQKVEFLVSFYNNEISEKSEIFDDQFSVERPDGSNFTLKIRSTKLEDSAMYFCARTPRPNTGELFFGEGSRLTVL.

The CDR3 reads CASIKDGTNYEQYF. The CDR3 DNA follows: TGTGCCAGCATAAAAGACGGGACGAACTACGAGCAGTACTTC. The chain links TRBV2 to TRBJ2-7; the D call may be TRBD1 or TRBD2 (5 bases each). The ends were cut back, 7 bases at V and 3 bases at J, with 16 bases in the middle. CDR1 is SNHLY, CDR2 FYNNEI, per germline. The CDR3 covers 14 residues.

This clonotype was observed many times. V and J are TRBV11-3 and TRBJ2-7, with 9 bases identical to TRBD2. With V trimmed by 3 bases and J by 2 bases, 11 bases remained unmatched. The CDR3 totals 17 residues. CDR1 and CDR2 from the germline V gene are SGHNT and YENEEA. The CDR3 coding sequence is TGTGCCAGCAGCTTGGGCCCCTTGGCTAGCGGGACCTACGAGCAGTACTTC. Encoded protein: CASSLGPLASGTYEQYF.

CDR3 protein: CAISEPRQGARYTEAFF. CDR3 in DNA: TGTGCCATCAGTGAGCCCAGACAGGGGGCGAGGTACACTGAAGCTTTCTTT. The chain recombines TRBV10-3 with TRBJ1-1; 10 bases are shared with TRBD1. Germline assignment: CDR1 ENHRY and CDR2 SYGVKD. The trim removed 2 bases at V and 3 bases at J, leaving 9 bases unmatched. The CDR3 runs 17 residues.

This chain joins TRBV29-1 and TRBJ1-1, with D perhaps TRBD1 (5 bases). CDR3 length: 13 amino acids. Germline values: CDR1 SQVTM, CDR2 ANQGSEA. V was trimmed by 3 bases and J by 5 bases, leaving 13 bases between them. This CDR3 reads CSVDPGGGTEAFF. The CDR3 nucleotides read TGCAGCGTTGATCCCGGGGGTGGTACTGAAGCTTTCTTT.

Only one count was recorded for this clonotype. The chain links TRBV12-3 or TRBV12-4 to TRBJ1-5; TRBD1 is a possible D gene (6 bases). The CDR3 covers 12 residues. Between the trimmed V and J ends, which lost 7 bases and 4 bases, there was a span of 8 bases. The CDR3 sequence: CASKGGNQPQHF. The CDR3 bases are TGTGCCAGCAAGGGGGGGAATCAGCCCCAGCATTTT.